This record covers a single T cell receptor (beta chain). There are a few counts of this clone. Its antigen has not been determined. Nothing much larger sits one base from this clone, and base qualities are not available. The germline V gene specifies SGDLS as CDR1 and YYNGEE as CDR2. From its cysteine to its phenylalanine, the CDR3 spans 17 amino acids. Here the CDR3 DNA is all that survives: 51 bases in frame from base 1. Trimmed from V: 1 base; trimmed from J: 5 bases; junction bases lacking a gene match: 7. Genomic DNA was isolated from the sorted cells so that the TCRbeta CDR3 region could be sequenced. The immunoSEQ Assay was used for sequencing of TCRbeta CDR3 regions. TCRdb's version of the immuneACCESS table is confined to in-frame rearrangements and falls short of the full clone set. An unresolved V gene accounts for under half of the shortfall where checked; the remainder is of unknown origin. The sample table records 35,000 to 45,000 clones; 65% to 90% of these occur just once. The ten biggest clones cover 2% to 2.5% of the sample.

The trial excluded patients who had a history of autoimmune disease or who were on systemic immunosuppression. Peripheral blood for TCR sequencing was drawn from every dose cohort at baseline, at cycle 4 day 1 and at cycle 7 day 1. Samples were obtained from an open-label, multicenter, first-in-human phase I dose-escalation trial of ivuxolimab. Adults with locally advanced or metastatic melanoma, renal cell carcinoma, hepatocellular carcinoma or head and neck squamous cell carcinoma were enrolled in the trial. Before TCR sequencing, CD4+ T cells and CD8+ T cells from peripheral blood were sorted into separate populations. These data come from a study of OX40 agonist ivuxolimab in advanced cancers. As for the study more broadly: Ivuxolimab was an agonistic, fully human IgG2 monoclonal antibody directed against OX40 (CD134), a costimulatory receptor. Intravenous ivuxolimab was administered to patients every 2 weeks at six dose levels: 0.01, 0.1, 0.3, 1.5, 3 and 10 mg/kg. Among the 52 dose-escalation patients, about 20 had hepatocellular carcinoma, 15 or so melanoma, 9 renal cell carcinoma and 9 head and neck cancer. In the dose-escalation cohort, 82.7% of patients were male, and the mean age was approximately 55 years, with a range of 23 to 79. Patients were allowed to have had prior anti-PD-1, anti-PD-L1 or anti-CTLA-4 therapy, and 40% of the dose-escalation patients had previously received checkpoint inhibitors. Three dose-escalation patients achieved partial responses, one with hepatocellular carcinoma and two with cutaneous melanoma. The purpose of peripheral TCRbeta sequencing was to test whether ivuxolimab changed TCR sequence diversity and led to clonal T-cell expansion. The paper describes the monotherapy dose-escalation part (N ≈ 52 patients) of the phase I trial of ivuxolimab. General study outcomes and caveats: Low levels of normalized T-cell clonal expansion were also shown by some nonresponding patients. Partial responders in the 0.1-3.0 mg/kg groups had among the lowest normalized peripheral clonal expansion, especially among CD8+ T cells. After ivuxolimab, expanded clones were on average more numerous among CD8+ T cells than among CD4+ T cells. Which antigens the clonally expanded peripheral T cells were specific for was not determined. At doses from 0.1 to 3.0 mg/kg, clonal expansion was seen in both CD4+ and CD8+ blood T cells between baseline and week 6.

The sequence was obtained from an adult with an advanced solid tumor such as melanoma, head and neck, liver or kidney cancer. The source material was CD4+ or CD8+ T cells sorted from blood, sampled in a trial of the OX40 agonist ivuxolimab. Recombination joined TRBV9 with TRBJ2-2; TRBD1 agrees with 11 junctional bases. The DNA reads TGTGCCAGCAGCGTACAGCCCGGGACAGGGGGGACCGGGGAGCTGTTTTTT. The translation is CASSVQPGTGGTGELFF.